Listed below are T cell receptor beta chains from one sample, sequenced in a study of cytomegalovirus exposure and HLA in healthy donors. Repertoires were generated with immunoSEQ multiplex PCR, while TCRdb's copy carries only in-frame clones and drops some. The top ten clones hold 4.5% to 6% of a sample with some 240,000 clones, less than 90% of them seen once. Sequences were obtained from PBMCs. These receptors all come from a woman in her late teens or twenties in good health and CMV-seronegative. Each CDR3 is given with its conserved first and last residue. D genes are given only for firm matches. Clone size is shown for a subset of rows, as once, few, many or a class of expanded clone.

V	size	D	J	DNA	CDR3
TRBV7-7	NA	NA	TRBJ1-1	TGTGCCAGCAGCCCGCTTACCGGAACTGAAGCTTTCTTT	CASSPLTGTEAFF
TRBV27	NA	TRBD2	TRBJ2-1	TGTGCCAGCAGTTTTGGGACTAGCAGTACAAATGAGCAGTTCTTC	CASSFGTSSTNEQFF
TRBV2	NA	NA	TRBJ1-1	TGTGCCAGCAGCAATGATGAAGCTTTCTTT	CASSNDEAFF
TRBV25-1	NA	NA	TRBJ1-5	TGTGCCAGCAGTGAACGAAGGGCCAGCAATCAGCCCCAGCATTTT	CASSERRASNQPQHF
TRBV7-3	NA	NA	TRBJ2-2	TGTGCCAGCAGCTTAACAGGCACCGGGGAGCTGTTTTTT	CASSLTGTGELFF
TRBV15	NA	NA	TRBJ2-7	TGTGCCACCAGCAGAGCCCCCAGGGGAGGCTACGAGCAGTACTTC	CATSRAPRGGYEQYF
TRBV5-1	few	TRBD1	TRBJ1-2	TGCGCCAGCAGCTTGGGACAGGGTCTAGCGGACACCTTC	CASSLGQGLADTF
TRBV4-2	NA	TRBD2	TRBJ2-3	TGTGCCAGCAGCCGCCCACTAGCGGGAGGGTCAGATACGCAGTATTTT	CASSRPLAGGSDTQYF
TRBV6-5	NA	NA	TRBJ2-3	TGTGCCAGCAGTAGGAATGGAGGGGCAGATACGCAGTATTTT	CASSRNGGADTQYF
TRBV30	few	TRBD1	TRBJ1-1	TGTGCCTGGCGAACCGGGACAGGGAGAGCTTTCTTT	CAWRTGTGRAFF
TRBV9	NA	NA	TRBJ2-1	TGTGCCAGCAGCGTAGGTGGAGGTCCAAATGAGCAGTTCTTC	CASSVGGGPNEQFF
TRBV15	NA	NA	TRBJ2-3	TGTGCCACCAGCAGGGGGGAGGGCACAGATACGCAGTATTTT	CATSRGEGTDTQYF
TRBV13	NA	TRBD1	TRBJ2-7	TGTGCCAGCAGCTGGCCCGGGACAGGGAGCTACGAGCAGTACTTC	CASSWPGTGSYEQYF
TRBV5-1	NA	TRBD2	TRBJ2-1	TGCGCCAGCGGGATAGCGGGCTCAGACAATGAGCAGTTCTTC	CASGIAGSDNEQFF
TRBV9	once	TRBD1	TRBJ2-7	TGTGCCAGCAGTGTAACCGGGACAGGGAACTACGAGCAGTACTTC	CASSVTGTGNYEQYF
TRBV5-4	NA	NA	TRBJ2-3	TGTGCCAGCAGCTTTAGGGGGGGGACAGATACGCAGTATTTT	CASSFRGGTDTQYF
TRBV14	NA	NA	TRBJ2-2	TGTGCCAGCAGCCAAGATGTTCTAGCACTGAACACCGGGGAGCTGTTTTTT	CASSQDVLALNTGELFF
TRBV5-1	NA	NA	TRBJ2-1	TGCGCCAGCAGCCCAGGACTCCTGGGGAATGAGCAGTTCTTC	CASSPGLLGNEQFF
TRBV2	NA	TRBD1	TRBJ2-7	TGTGCCAGCAGTGGGGGACAGGGTACCTACGAGCAGTACTTC	CASSGGQGTYEQYF
TRBV27	few	TRBD1	TRBJ1-5	TGTGCCAGCAGGGAGGGACAGGGGGTCAATCAGCCCCAGCATTTT	CASREGQGVNQPQHF
TRBV5-1	NA	NA	TRBJ2-3	TGCGCCAGCAGGACTAGCACAGATACGCAGTATTTT	CASRTSTDTQYF
TRBV9	NA	TRBD1	TRBJ2-7	TGTGCCAGCAGCGGACAGGGGGCGCCGATCTACGAGCAGTACTTC	CASSGQGAPIYEQYF
TRBV27	NA	TRBD1	TRBJ2-2	TGTGCCAGCAGTAAATCGGGACAGACCACCTCTTACACCGGGGAGCTGTTTTTT	CASSKSGQTTSYTGELFF
TRBV7-3	NA	NA	TRBJ2-7	TGTGCCAGCAGCTCCCGGACAGATTACGAGCAGTACTTC	CASSSRTDYEQYF
TRBV6-5	few	NA	TRBJ2-7	TGTGCCAGCAGTTCCGGGCCCAATGGGCAGTACTTC	CASSSGPNGQYF
TRBV10-3	NA	NA	TRBJ2-1	TGTGCCATCAGTGAGGTCGGGGCTGACAATGAGCAGTTCTTC	CAISEVGADNEQFF
TRBV28	NA	NA	TRBJ1-4	TGTGCCAGCACAACAACTAATGAAAAACTGTTTTTT	CASTTTNEKLFF
TRBV5-1	NA	TRBD2	TRBJ2-3	TGCGCCAGCAGCCCCCGTCAGGGACTAGCGGATACGCAGTATTTT	CASSPRQGLADTQYF
TRBV2	NA	NA	TRBJ2-7	TGTGCCAGCGGGGCCCGACCCTTCTACGAGCAGTACTTC	CASGARPFYEQYF
TRBV25-1	NA	NA	TRBJ1-4	TGTGCCAGCAGTGAAGGGGCGGGGGCAAATGAAAAACTGTTTTTT	CASSEGAGANEKLFF
TRBV9	NA	TRBD1	TRBJ1-2	TGTGCCAGCAGCGGTTATCGATCCGGGACAGGGGGTTACGGCTACACCTTC	CASSGYRSGTGGYGYTF
TRBV10-3	NA	NA	TRBJ2-2	TGTGCCATCAGAGACGAGGTGGGGGTGCACACCGGGGAGCTGTTTTTT	CAIRDEVGVHTGELFF
TRBV9	once	TRBD1	TRBJ2-7	TGTGCCAGCAGCGTAGATGGGACAGGGTCGACGTACGAGCAGTACTTC	CASSVDGTGSTYEQYF
TRBV30	NA	TRBD2	TRBJ2-1	TGTGCCTGGGAACTAGCGGGGGGGTACAATGAGCAGTTCTTC	CAWELAGGYNEQFF
TRBV4-1	once	NA	TRBJ2-3	TGCGCCAGCAGCCAAGTGGGCAGTTTCGCGGGAGATACGCAGTATTTT	CASSQVGSFAGDTQYF
TRBV6-1	NA	NA	TRBJ2-1	TGTGCCAGCAGTGTTGCAGGGGGGACTGAGCAGTTCTTC	CASSVAGGTEQFF
TRBV28	NA	NA	TRBJ2-5	TGTGCCAGCGCAACCCGAAGCGGAATACAAGAGACCCAGTACTTC	CASATRSGIQETQYF
TRBV10-3	NA	NA	TRBJ1-1	TGTGCCATCAGTGGCTTGGCGAACACTGAAGCTTTCTTT	CAISGLANTEAFF
TRBV2	NA	NA	TRBJ2-1	TGTGCCAGCAGGTCGACCGTGACGAGCGTAGACAATGAGCAGTTCTTC	CASRSTVTSVDNEQFF
TRBV6-5	few	NA	TRBJ1-1	TGTGCCAGCAGTTACTCGGAGGGTACTGAAGCTTTCTTT	CASSYSEGTEAFF
TRBV7-9	NA	NA	TRBJ2-2	TGTGCCAGCAGCCCCCTCGGGGCGAACACCGGGGAGCTGTTTTTT	CASSPLGANTGELFF
TRBV2	once	NA	TRBJ2-5	TGTGCCAGCAGTGAACTGGAGACCCAGTACTTC	CASSELETQYF
TRBV11-3	NA	NA	TRBJ1-1	TGTGCCAGCAGCTTAGAGGCGGGGGGTGAAGCTTTCTTT	CASSLEAGGEAFF
TRBV30	NA	NA	TRBJ1-2	TGTGCCTGGTTCCCAAGACGAGCGCGCCCCCAGAAGGGAGGCGATGGCTACACCTTC	CAWFPRRARPQKGGDGYTF
TRBV5-1	NA	NA	TRBJ2-3	TGCGCCAGCAGACCCGGGGGAGCCGCAGATACGCAGTATTTT	CASRPGGAADTQYF
TRBV5-1	NA	NA	TRBJ2-2	TGCGCCAGCAGGCTCGCCGGGGAGCTGTTTTTT	CASRLAGELFF
TRBV2	NA	NA	TRBJ2-1	TGTGCCAGCAGTGATTACAATGAGCAGTTCTTC	CASSDYNEQFF
TRBV6-6	few	NA	TRBJ2-1	TGTGCCAGCAGTTGGCTAGAGCGGGAGCAGTTCTTC	CASSWLEREQFF